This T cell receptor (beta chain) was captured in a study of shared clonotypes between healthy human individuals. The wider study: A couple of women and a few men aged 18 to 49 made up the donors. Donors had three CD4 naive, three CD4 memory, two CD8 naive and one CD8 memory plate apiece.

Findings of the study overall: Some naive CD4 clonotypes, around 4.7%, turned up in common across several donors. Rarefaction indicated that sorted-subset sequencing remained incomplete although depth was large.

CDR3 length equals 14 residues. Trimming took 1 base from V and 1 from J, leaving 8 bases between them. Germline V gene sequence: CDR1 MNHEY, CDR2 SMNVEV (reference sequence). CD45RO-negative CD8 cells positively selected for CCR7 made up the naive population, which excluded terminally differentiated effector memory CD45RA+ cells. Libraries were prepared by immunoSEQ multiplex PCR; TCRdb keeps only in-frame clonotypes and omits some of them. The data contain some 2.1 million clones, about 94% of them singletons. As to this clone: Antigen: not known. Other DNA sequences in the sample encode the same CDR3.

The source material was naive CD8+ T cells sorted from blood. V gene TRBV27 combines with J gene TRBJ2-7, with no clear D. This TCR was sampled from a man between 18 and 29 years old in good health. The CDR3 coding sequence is TGTGCCAGCAGTTTATACGGAGATTCCTACGAGCAGTACTTC. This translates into CASSLYGDSYEQYF.